This T cell receptor beta chain was found in a study of cytomegalovirus exposure and HLA in healthy donors. The overall study: Among the 300 to 500 genotyped donors, 65% to 85% were placed in the Caucasian-associated ancestry cluster.

Germline V gives CDR1 SGDLS, CDR2 YYNGEE. Trimming cost V 1 base and J 2 bases, with 14 bases left between them. There are 16 residues in the CDR3. It was with 60 Vbeta and 13 Jbeta primers that the PCR ran. Generated by immunoSEQ multiplex PCR, the TCRdb table keeps only in-frame clones and is missing some. The table records about 120,000 clones, over 15% of them present only once. This clone was seen a few times. The target antigen is unknown. The study's findings and limits: There were some public TCRs occurring in many donors, but most TCR sequences were rare. Reports credit the classifier with highly specific, highly sensitive diagnosis of cytomegalovirus status. According to a later analysis, most TCR beta chains associated with CMV appeared HLA-restricted.

The chain links TRBV9 to TRBJ2-3; possible D gene TRBD2, 6 bases. Source material: PBMCs. The receptor was isolated from a female donor in good health and CMV-seropositive. CDR3 region: CASSVSRGINTDTQYF. The CDR3 DNA reads as TGTGCCAGCAGCGTATCGCGGGGAATAAACACAGATACGCAGTATTTT. The full variable domain, with the rest looked up from reference TRBV9 and TRBJ2-3, is DSGVTQTPKHLITATGQRVTLRCSPRSGDLSVYWYQQSLDQGLQFLIQYYNGEERAKGNILERFSAQQFPDLHSELNLSSLELGDSALYFCASSVSRGINTDTQYFGPGTRLTVL.